These T cell receptor beta chains were read from a single sample in a study of cytomegalovirus exposure and HLA in healthy donors. Sequencing was performed with immunoSEQ multiplex PCR; in TCRdb, only in-frame clones are kept and a portion is missing. The table has roughly 190,000 clones, 82% seen once. The sample consisted of PBMCs. All receptors derive from a woman younger than 35 in good health and CMV-seronegative. Both conserved end residues are part of each CDR3. The D gene is left open where the match is weak. Rows may omit the clone size; those that give it use once, few, many or a size class.

clone_size | d_call | j_call | v_call | cdr3_aa | cdr3_nt
NA | TRBD1 | TRBJ2-2 | TRBV9 | CASSGRTGITGELFF | TGTGCCAGCAGCGGGCGGACAGGTATCACCGGGGAGCTGTTTTTT
few | NA | TRBJ1-6 | TRBV7-8 | CASSLGAGTTNNSPLHF | TGTGCCAGCAGCTTAGGTGCTGGGACAACTAATAATTCACCCCTCCACTTT
NA | NA | TRBJ2-7 | TRBV21-1 | CASSPDTRQGYEQYF | TGTGCCAGCAGCCCCGATACCCGACAGGGGTACGAGCAGTACTTC
NA | NA | TRBJ2-7 | TRBV6-5 | CASSPSPTGSYEQYF | TGTGCCAGCAGTCCCTCCCCGACAGGCTCCTACGAGCAGTACTTC
NA | NA | TRBJ2-1 | TRBV19 | CASSIVIGLNEQFF | TGTGCCAGTAGTATAGTAATCGGACTCAATGAGCAGTTCTTC
NA | NA | TRBJ2-7 | TRBV11-2 | CASSTGQTYEQYF | TGTGCCAGCAGCACCGGACAGACCTACGAGCAGTACTTC
NA | TRBD2 | TRBJ2-5 | TRBV7-9 | CASSSQFTSGVQETQYF | TGTGCCAGCAGCTCCCAGTTTACTAGCGGGGTCCAAGAGACCCAGTACTTC
few | NA | TRBJ2-7 | TRBV6-1 | CASSLDYYSYEQYF | TGTGCCAGCAGTTTGGACTATTACTCCTACGAGCAGTACTTC
NA | TRBD1 | TRBJ1-2 | TRBV7-8 | CASSSQIGQAQGGYTF | TGTGCCAGCAGCTCACAAATCGGACAGGCTCAGGGTGGCTACACCTTC
NA | TRBD1 | TRBJ1-1 | TRBV25-1 | CASSTGTGTNTEAFF | TGTGCCAGCAGTACTGGGACAGGGACGAACACTGAAGCTTTCTTT
NA | NA | TRBJ2-5 | TRBV6-5 | CASSYSFGGQETQYF | TGTGCCAGCAGTTACTCCTTCGGCGGCCAAGAGACCCAGTACTTC
NA | TRBD2 | TRBJ2-7 | TRBV4-2 | CASSQDQIAGRSSYEQYF | TGTGCCAGCAGCCAAGACCAGATAGCGGGACGCAGCTCCTACGAGCAGTACTTC
NA | NA | TRBJ1-1 | TRBV6-1 | CASGGGGAFF | TGTGCCAGCGGGGGCGGAGGAGCTTTCTTT
once | NA | TRBJ1-2 | TRBV6-5 | CASSYFRGLGGYTF | TGTGCCAGCAGTTACTTTAGAGGGTTAGGTGGCTACACCTTC
NA | NA | TRBJ1-6 | TRBV5-1 | CASSLVGGGHRIGSPLHF | TGCGCCAGCAGCTTGGTTGGGGGCGGGCATCGGATTGGTTCACCCCTCCACTTT
NA | NA | TRBJ2-7 | TRBV11-2 | CASSSAGPYEQYF | TGTGCCAGCAGCTCCGCTGGGCCCTACGAGCAGTACTTC
NA | NA | TRBJ2-1 | TRBV19 | CASSIVGGLNEQFF | TGTGCCAGTAGTATAGTTGGGGGACTGAATGAGCAGTTCTTC
NA | TRBD2 | TRBJ2-7 | TRBV9 | CASSVGGSSYEQYF | TGTGCCAGCAGCGTAGGCGGGAGCTCCTACGAGCAGTACTTC
NA | NA | TRBJ2-2 | TRBV5-1 | CASSPVGGGNTGELFF | TGCGCCAGCAGCCCGGTGGGGGGTGGAAACACCGGGGAGCTGTTTTTT
NA | TRBD2 | TRBJ2-3 | TRBV6-5 | CASSYPSGSPTDTQYF | TGTGCCAGCAGTTATCCTAGCGGCAGCCCCACAGATACGCAGTATTTT
NA | TRBD2 | TRBJ2-1 | TRBV27 | CASGTSGRLDEQFF | TGTGCCAGCGGAACTAGCGGGAGATTAGATGAGCAGTTCTTC
NA | NA | TRBJ1-1 | TRBV19 | CASSLVLGTEAFF | TGTGCCAGTAGTCTGGTTCTAGGTACTGAAGCTTTCTTT
NA | TRBD1 | TRBJ1-2 | TRBV7-2 | CASSARTGTLGYGYTF | TGTGCCAGCAGCGCGAGGACAGGGACTCTAGGATATGGCTACACCTTC
once | NA | TRBJ2-4 | TRBV5-8 | CASSLTVNIQYF | TGTGCCAGCAGCCTGACAGTAAACATTCAGTACTTC
few | NA | TRBJ1-1 | TRBV9 | CASSVAYRDGEAFF | TGTGCCAGCAGCGTAGCGTACAGGGATGGTGAAGCTTTCTTT
once | NA | TRBJ2-1 | TRBV20-1 | CSPTRGEQFF | TGCAGTCCCACCAGAGGTGAGCAGTTCTTC
NA | TRBD1 | TRBJ2-7 | TRBV7-9 | CASSYRTGTYEQYF | TGTGCCAGCAGCTACAGGACAGGGACCTACGAGCAGTACTTC
NA | NA | TRBJ1-4 | TRBV7-9 | CASSTAVGGPNEKLFF | TGTGCCAGCAGCACAGCGGTAGGGGGTCCTAATGAAAAACTGTTTTTT
NA | TRBD1 | TRBJ2-7 | TRBV7-9 | CASSFVGQGHYEQYF | TGTGCCAGCAGCTTTGTGGGACAGGGCCACTACGAGCAGTACTTC
NA | NA | TRBJ2-1 | TRBV6-5 | CASSYSTQEAKNEQFF | TGTGCCAGCAGTTACTCGACACAGGAAGCGAAGAATGAGCAGTTCTTC
NA | TRBD1 | TRBJ1-5 | TRBV28 | CASEGTGGNQPQHF | TGTGCGTCTGAGGGGACAGGGGGCAATCAGCCCCAGCATTTT
NA | TRBD1 | TRBJ2-7 | TRBV2 | CASSDSFTGGPFYEQYF | TGTGCCAGCAGTGACTCCTTTACAGGGGGCCCCTTCTACGAGCAGTACTTC
NA | TRBD1 | TRBJ2-2 | TRBV6-5 | CASSPDRVSGELFF | TGTGCCAGCAGCCCGGACAGGGTTTCGGGGGAGCTGTTTTTT
few | NA | TRBJ1-5 | TRBV7-9 | CASSLSSGNQPQHF | TGTGCCAGCAGCTTATCCTCAGGGAATCAGCCCCAGCATTTT
NA | NA | TRBJ2-7 | TRBV27 | CASSFRGSGEQYF | TGTGCCAGCAGTTTTAGGGGGAGCGGCGAGCAGTACTTC
NA | NA | TRBJ2-2 | TRBV2 | CASRPIAGTNTGELFF | TGTGCCAGCAGGCCGATTGCGGGGACGAACACCGGGGAGCTGTTTTTT
NA | NA | TRBJ1-1 | TRBV19 | CATHLGRADTEAFF | TGTGCCACCCATTTAGGCAGGGCGGACACTGAAGCTTTCTTT
NA | NA | TRBJ1-5 | TRBV12-2 | CASRPRRVYYSNQPQHF | TGTGCAAGTCGCCCGAGGAGGGTATATTATAGCAATCAGCCCCAGCATTTT
once | NA | TRBJ1-2 | TRBV18 | CASSPEEEHLNYGYTF | TGTGCCAGCTCACCGGAGGAAGAACATCTTAACTATGGCTACACCTTC
NA | TRBD2 | TRBJ2-5 | TRBV30 | CAWSVAGGYETQYF | TGTGCCTGGAGTGTGGCGGGAGGGTATGAGACCCAGTACTTC
once | NA | TRBJ2-5 | TRBV5-4 | CASSLNPGLQETQYF | TGTGCCAGCAGCTTGAACCCGGGACTCCAAGAGACCCAGTACTTC
once | TRBD2 | TRBJ2-7 | TRBV10-3 | CATQAGAYEQYF | TGTGCCACGCAGGCGGGGGCCTACGAGCAGTACTTC
NA | NA | TRBJ2-7 | TRBV30 | CAGTSGYEQYF | TGTGCCGGGACATCAGGATACGAGCAGTACTTC
NA | NA | TRBJ1-4 | TRBV5-1 | CASSLVGEENEKLFF | TGCGCCAGCAGCTTGGTGGGGGAGGAGAATGAAAAACTGTTTTTT
NA | NA | TRBJ2-7 | TRBV19 | CASSIGTDRSYEQYF | TGTGCCAGTAGTATCGGGACCGACAGGTCCTACGAGCAGTACTTC
NA | NA | TRBJ2-5 | TRBV7-9 | CASSLAVQGQETQYF | TGTGCCAGCAGCTTAGCGGTGCAGGGTCAAGAGACCCAGTACTTC
few | TRBD1 | TRBJ2-3 | TRBV6-4 | CASSGQGADTQYF | TGTGCCAGCAGTGGACAGGGGGCAGATACGCAGTATTTT
NA | NA | TRBJ2-1 | TRBV6-5 | CASSPRSGEQFF | TGTGCCAGCAGTCCTCGGTCGGGTGAGCAGTTCTTC